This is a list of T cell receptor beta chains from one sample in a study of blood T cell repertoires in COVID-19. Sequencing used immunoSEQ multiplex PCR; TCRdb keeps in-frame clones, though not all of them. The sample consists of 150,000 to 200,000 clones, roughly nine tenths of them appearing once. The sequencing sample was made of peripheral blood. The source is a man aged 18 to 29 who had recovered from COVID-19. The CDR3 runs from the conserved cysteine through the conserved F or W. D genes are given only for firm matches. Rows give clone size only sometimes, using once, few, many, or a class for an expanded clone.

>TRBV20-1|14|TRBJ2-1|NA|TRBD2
TGCAGTGCTAGTGATTGGGGGGGCTACAATGAGCAGTTCTTC
CSASDWGGYNEQFF
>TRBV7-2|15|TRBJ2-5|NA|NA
TGTGCCAGCAGCTTAGGACAGCCAGTCCAAGAGACCCAGTACTTC
CASSLGQPVQETQYF
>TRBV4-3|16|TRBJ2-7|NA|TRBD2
TGCGCCAGCAGCCAAGCAGTAAGCGGGAGCACCCACGAGCAGTACTTC
CASSQAVSGSTHEQYF
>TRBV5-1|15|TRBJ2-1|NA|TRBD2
TGCGCCAGCAGCCCTGGGACTAGCGGGAGCAATGAGCAGTTCTTC
CASSPGTSGSNEQFF
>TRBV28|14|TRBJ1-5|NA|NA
TGTGCCAGCAGTTTATTGCAGGTCAATCAGCCCCAGCATTTT
CASSLLQVNQPQHF
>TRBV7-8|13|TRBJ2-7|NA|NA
TGTGCCAGCAGCCGCGGAGAGTCCTACGAGCAGTACTTC
CASSRGESYEQYF
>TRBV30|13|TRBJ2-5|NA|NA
TGTGCCTGGAGCTTACCAGGGAGGGAGACCCAGTACTTC
CAWSLPGRETQYF
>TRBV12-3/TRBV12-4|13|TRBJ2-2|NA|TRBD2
TGTGCCAGCAGACTAGCGGGAGCCGGGGAGCTGTTTTTT
CASRLAGAGELFF
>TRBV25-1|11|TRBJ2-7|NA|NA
TGTGCCAGCGGGGCTGCCTACGAGCAGTACTTC
CASGAAYEQYF
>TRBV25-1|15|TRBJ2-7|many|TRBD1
TGTGCCAGCAGTGAAGGGACAGGGGCTTCCTACGAGCAGTACTTC
CASSEGTGASYEQYF
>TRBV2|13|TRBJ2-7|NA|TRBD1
TGTGCCAGCGGCCGACAGGGCGACTACGAGCAGTACTTC
CASGRQGDYEQYF
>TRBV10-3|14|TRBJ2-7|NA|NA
TGTGCCATCAGTGAGTCGTCGGGATCCTACGAGCAGTACTTC
CAISESSGSYEQYF
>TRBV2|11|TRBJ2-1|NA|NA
TGTGCCAGCGGCTTCTACAATGAGCAGTTCTTC
CASGFYNEQFF
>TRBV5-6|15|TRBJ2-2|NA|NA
TGTGCCAGCAGCTGGCGGGGTTCATTCACCGGGGAGCTGTTTTTT
CASSWRGSFTGELFF
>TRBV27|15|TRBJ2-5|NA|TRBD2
TGTGCCAGCAGTTTAACCGGGAGGGCCGGAGAGACCCAGTACTTC
CASSLTGRAGETQYF
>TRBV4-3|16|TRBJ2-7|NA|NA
TGCGCCAGCAGCCAAGATGCCACAGGCTACTCCTACGAGCAGTACTTC
CASSQDATGYSYEQYF
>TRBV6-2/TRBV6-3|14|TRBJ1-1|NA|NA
TGTGCCAGCAGTTACAGGGCGGGTCACACTGAAGCTTTCTTT
CASSYRAGHTEAFF
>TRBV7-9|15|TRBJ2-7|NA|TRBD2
TGTGCCAGCAGCCCTATGACTAGCGGGAGTACCGAGCAGTACTTC
CASSPMTSGSTEQYF
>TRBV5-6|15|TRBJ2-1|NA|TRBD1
TGTGCCAGCAGCTCAGACAGGGGGTCCTACAATGAGCAGTTCTTC
CASSSDRGSYNEQFF
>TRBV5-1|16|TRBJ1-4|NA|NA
TGCGCCAGCAGCTTGGCCCCCGCGGAAACTAATGAAAAACTGTTTTTT
CASSLAPAETNEKLFF
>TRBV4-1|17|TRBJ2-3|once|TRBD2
TGCGCCAGCAGCCAAGACCGACTAGCGGGATACACAGATACGCAGTATTTT
CASSQDRLAGYTDTQYF
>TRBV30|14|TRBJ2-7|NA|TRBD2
TGTGCCTGGATGAGAACTAGCGGACCCTACGAGCAGTACTTC
CAWMRTSGPYEQYF
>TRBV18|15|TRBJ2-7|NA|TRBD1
TGTGCCAGCTCACCTGGGGCAGGGGGCGATTTCGAGCAGTACTTC
CASSPGAGGDFEQYF
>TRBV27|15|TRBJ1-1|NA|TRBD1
TGTGCCAGCAGTACCGCCGGGACAGTGAACACTGAAGCTTTCTTT
CASSTAGTVNTEAFF
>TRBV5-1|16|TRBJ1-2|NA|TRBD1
TGCGCCAGCAGCAGTATTCTAGGGACCGACAGGGCTGGCTACACCTTC
CASSSILGTDRAGYTF
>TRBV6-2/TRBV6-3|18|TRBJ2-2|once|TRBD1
TGTGCCAGCAGTTACTCATTGGGGACAGGGGATTCCACCGGGGAGCTGTTTTTT
CASSYSLGTGDSTGELFF
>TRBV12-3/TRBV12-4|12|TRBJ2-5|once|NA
TGTGCCAGCAGTCCAGGGTCAAAGACCCAGTACTTC
CASSPGSKTQYF
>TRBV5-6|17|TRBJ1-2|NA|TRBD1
TGTGCCAGCAGCTTAGGACAGGGGGGTAAAGCTAACTATGGCTACACCTTC
CASSLGQGGKANYGYTF
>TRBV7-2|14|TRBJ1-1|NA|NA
TGTGCCAGCAGCTTAGGTTTAATGAACACTGAAGCTTTCTTT
CASSLGLMNTEAFF
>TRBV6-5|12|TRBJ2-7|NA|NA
TGTGCCAGCAGTATAACAGGGTACGAGCAGTACTTC
CASSITGYEQYF
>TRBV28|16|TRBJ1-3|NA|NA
TGTGCCAGCAGTACGCCCGGACAGTACTCTGGAAACACCATATATTTT
CASSTPGQYSGNTIYF
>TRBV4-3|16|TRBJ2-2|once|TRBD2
TGCGCCAGCAGCCTCGGACTAGCGGGGAACACCGGGGAGCTGTTTTTT
CASSLGLAGNTGELFF
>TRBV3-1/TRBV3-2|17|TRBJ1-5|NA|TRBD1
TGTGCCAGCAGCCAATCCGAGACAGGGGAGGGTGATCAGCCCCAGCATTTT
CASSQSETGEGDQPQHF
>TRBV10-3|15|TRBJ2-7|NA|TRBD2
TGTGCCATCAGTGTCAGTCTAGCGGACTCCTACGAGCAGTACTTC
CAISVSLADSYEQYF
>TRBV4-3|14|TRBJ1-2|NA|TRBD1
TGCGCCAGCAGCCAATTACTCCAAACAGGGGGCTGCACCTTC
CASSQLLQTGGCTF
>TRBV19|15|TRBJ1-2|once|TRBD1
TGTGCCAGTAGTTTCGTACCGACAGGGAACTATGGCTACACCTTC
CASSFVPTGNYGYTF
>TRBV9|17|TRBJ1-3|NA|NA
TGTGCCAGCAGCGTAGTCTCGGGGGGCAACTCTGGAAACACCATATATTTT
CASSVVSGGNSGNTIYF
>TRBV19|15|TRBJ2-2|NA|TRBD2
TGTGCCAGTGAAACCGGGACTAGAGGCACCGGGGAGCTGTTTTTT
CASETGTRGTGELFF
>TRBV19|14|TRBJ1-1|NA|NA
TGTGCCAGTAGTATCGGGACATTACACACTGAAGCTTTCTTT
CASSIGTLHTEAFF
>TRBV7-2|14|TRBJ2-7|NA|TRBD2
TGTGCCAGCAGCTTACGACTAGCGGGATACGAGCAGTACTTC
CASSLRLAGYEQYF
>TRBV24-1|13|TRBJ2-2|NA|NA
TGTGCCACCAGTGAAGGGGTAACCGGGGAGCTGTTTTTT
CATSEGVTGELFF
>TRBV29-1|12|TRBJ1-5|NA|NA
TGCAGCGTTGGGGCAGATAATCAGCCCCAGCATTTT
CSVGADNQPQHF
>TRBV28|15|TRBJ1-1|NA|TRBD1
TGTGCCAGCAGTAACGAGACAGGGGGGAACACTGAAGCTTTCTTT
CASSNETGGNTEAFF